Detailed here is one T cell receptor (beta chain). The source of the sample is a study of radiotherapy plus CTLA-4 blockade in lung cancer. Repertoires were generated with immunoSEQ multiplex PCR, while TCRdb's copy carries only in-frame clones and drops some. The sample gives about 88,000 clones, approximately 75% of which show up once; about 14% is in the top ten. This TCR was sampled from a human donor with non-small cell lung cancer that progressed on radiotherapy plus ipilimumab. The source was peripheral blood, collected from a patient treated with radiotherapy plus ipilimumab.

This CDR3 is CASSKGDTRSGNTIYF. For the CDR3, the DNA is TGTGCCAGCAGCAAAGGGGACACCCGCTCTGGAAACACCATATATTTT. The J gene is TRBJ1-3, the V gene TRBV21-1; the tabulated D call, TRBD1, remains unverified against the DNA. TRBV21-1 is listed as a pseudogene. The CDR3 runs to 16 residues.